This entry features one T cell receptor (beta chain) sequence. Its antigen is not identified. Using immunoSEQ multiplex PCR, the repertoire was profiled, and TCRdb retains in-frame clones only, with some absent. The sample has 100,000 to 150,000 clones, around 92% seen once; the top ten hold around 1.5%. This record comes from a study of T cell responses to AZD1222 COVID-19 vaccine. Study-wide context: Whether given at about 4 or about 12 weeks, second doses were pooled. The study's findings and limits: The study found Spike-specific TCR breadth and depth rose after two AZD1222 doses. Most donors were white British, females outnumbered males, and clonal diversity was possibly underestimated. Epitopes outside B.1.351 and B.1.1.7 mutated regions reportedly drew nearly half of spike TCRs.

Per germline, CDR1 MNHEY and CDR2 SMNVEV (reference sequence). V was pared by 6 bases and J by 3 bases, with 14 bases between. The CDR3 has 14 amino acids. This sample comprised peripheral blood, obtained on day 0 of AZD1222 vaccination. The TCR sequence derives from an adult in good health. The V call is TRBV27, the J call TRBJ1-2, with D possibly being TRBD1 (5 bases). CDR3 amino acids: CASSRGGGYYGYTF. DNA for the CDR3: TGTGCCAGCAGCCGGGGCGGGGGATACTATGGCTACACCTTC.